This entry lists 10 T cell receptor beta chains sequenced from one sample in a study of cytomegalovirus exposure and HLA in healthy donors (TCRdb year 2017). The library was prepared using the immunoSEQ multiplex PCR assay. Entries here come from immuneACCESS through TCRdb and include only in-frame sequences with V and J called. Some clones fail to appear in such tables; in the studies checked, an unresolved V gene covers under half of the shortfall, and the cause of the remainder is unknown. For this sample the table gives more than 95,000 clones, of which roughly nine tenths were detected only once. In total, the top ten clones hold about 4.3% of the sample. Specimen: PBMCs. Every receptor here comes from a man aged 18 to 29 in good health and CMV-seropositive.

The CDR3 region has the DNA TGTGCCAGCAGTTTTCCCAGGGCGGATTCACCCCTCCACTTT. Translated: CASSFPRADSPLHF. The rearrangement joins TRBV28 to TRBJ1-6; the D gene is possibly TRBD1 (5 bases). Trimming removed 3 bases at V and 8 bases at J, with 11 bases between. This CDR3 is built from 14 residues. CDR1 and CDR2 from the germline V gene are MDHEN and SYDVKM.

The chain joins TRBV27 to TRBJ1-5; 9 bases fit TRBD1. The junction had 4 bases not matched to a gene; V was cut back by 3 bases and J by 4 bases. This CDR3 spans 15 amino acids. The germline CDR1 and CDR2 sequences are MNHEY and SMNVEV (reference sequence). CDR3 protein: CASSFIGQGNQPQHF. CDR3 DNA: TGTGCCAGCAGTTTTATCGGACAGGGGAATCAGCCCCAGCATTTT.

This chain links TRBV14 with TRBJ2-7; TRBD1 might be the D (6 bases). Germline CDR1 is SGHDN and CDR2 is FVKESK. V was cut by 3 bases and J by 0 bases, with 9 bases left in between. The CDR3 covers 14 residues. Written as DNA, the CDR3 is TGTGCCAGCAGCCACCAGGGGCCCTCCTACGAGCAGTACTTC. Protein product: CASSHQGPSYEQYF.

The rearrangement joins TRBV6-1 to TRBJ1-2; TRBD1 aligns across 7 bases. Germline V lookup: CDR1 MNHNS, CDR2 SASEGT. The CDR3 totals 15 residues. The V and J ends lost 7 bases and 4 bases, in that order; junction bases with no gene match: 12. CDR3: CASKITGTVIYGYTF. In DNA form, the CDR3 reads TGTGCCAGCAAAATAACCGGGACAGTTATCTATGGCTACACCTTC.

The CDR3 loop is CASSYYRFFEDSPLHF. CDR3 coding DNA: TGTGCCAGCAGTTACTACCGGTTTTTTGAGGATTCACCCCTCCACTTT. This chain links TRBV6-5 with TRBJ1-6; unclear D gene. Per the germline V gene, CDR1 is MNHEY and CDR2 is SVGAGI. The CDR3 totals 16 residues. V lost 1 base, J lost 8 bases, and 15 bases lay in between.

J is TRBJ1-1 and V is TRBV18; 8 bases fit TRBD1. V dropped 5 bases and J dropped 1; count of bases not matched to a gene: 9. This CDR3 comprises 16 residues. The germline CDR1 and CDR2 sequences are KGHSH and LQKENI. The CDR3 DNA is TGTGCCAGCTCAACCGAGACAGGGGTCGCGAACACTGAAGCTTTCTTT. Protein product: CASSTETGVANTEAFF. Complete variable domain (other parts from reference TRBV18 and TRBJ1-1): NAGVMQNPRHLVRRRGQEARLRCSPMKGHSHVYWYRQLPEEGLKFMVYLQKENIIDESGMPKERFSAEFPKEGPSILRIQQVVRGDSAAYFCASSTETGVANTEAFFGQGTRLTVV.

The chain employs TRBV2 and TRBJ2-1; D is possibly TRBD1 (6 bases). The CDR3 is made up of 13 amino acids. V gave up 9 bases and J gave up 4 bases, with 13 bases separating them. CDR1 is SNHLY and CDR2 is FYNNEI in the germline V gene. The CDR3 sequence: CASGQTYYNEQFF. In DNA form, the CDR3 reads TGTGCCAGTGGACAGACTTATTACAATGAGCAGTTCTTC.

This clone was counted a few times. J is TRBJ2-7 and V is TRBV4-1, with D maybe TRBD1 (6 bases). From germline, CDR1 is MGHRA and CDR2 YSYEKL. The ends were cut back, 1 base at V and 3 bases at J, with 13 bases in the middle. This CDR3 is built from 15 residues. The CDR3 nucleotides are TGCGCCAGCAGCCAAGTCCAGGACAGCTTCTACGAGCAGTACTTC. This sequence encodes CASSQVQDSFYEQYF.

This clone was seen once. This rearrangement joins TRBV18 to TRBJ2-2, with 9 bases fitting TRBD2. The V gene's germline CDR1 is KGHSH and CDR2 LQKENI. The CDR3 loop spans 16 amino acids. J lost 2 bases, V lost 6 bases, and 7 bases had no gene match. CDR3 sequence: CASSSGLARNTGELFF. The CDR3 DNA is TGTGCCAGCTCGTCCGGACTAGCGAGAAACACCGGGGAGCTGTTTTTT. The full variable domain, rest sourced from reference TRBV18 and TRBJ2-2, is NAGVMQNPRHLVRRRGQEARLRCSPMKGHSHVYWYRQLPEEGLKFMVYLQKENIIDESGMPKERFSAEFPKEGPSILRIQQVVRGDSAAYFCASSSGLARNTGELFFGEGSRLTVL.

The chain is built from TRBV20-1 and TRBJ1-1, with a tentative D call TRBD1 (6 bases). V dropped 4 bases and J dropped 8 bases, with 11 bases sitting between them. This CDR3 region has 11 residues. Germline V gives CDR1 DFQATT, CDR2 SNEGSKA (reference sequence). CDR3 DNA sequence: TGCAGTGCTATCCGGGACATGGAAGCTTTCTTT. This sequence encodes CSAIRDMEAFF.